The clone carrying this T cell receptor (beta chain) was detected once. With V trimmed by 3 bases and J by 6 bases, 7 bases remained unmatched. The CDR3 contains 13 residues. Germline V CDR1 and CDR2: DFQATT, SNEGSKA (reference sequence). The data originate from a study of blood T cell repertoires in COVID-19. In the original analysis: Amplification of reference gene primers was used by the study to estimate nucleated cell counts. Profiling relied on immunoSEQ multiplex PCR, and the TCRdb table lists in-frame clones only, not all of them. The DNA gave D and trimming, while V, J and clone size come from that table. Found here are 200,000 or so clones, around four fifths of them singletons; the top ten hold 4.8%. Those enrolled, adults aged roughly 18 to 89 years, came from around 24 US areas. No more than 2 weeks before study entry, exposed participants had met a case of COVID-19.

The rearrangement uses TRBV20-1 and TRBJ2-7, with 8 bases matching TRBD2. Sequenced input: PBMCs or T cells enriched from blood (not recorded which). This clonotype was sampled from a woman between 50 and 59 years old who had been exposed to COVID-19. In DNA, the CDR3 is TGCAGTGCTAGTCCGGGGGGGCCAGCCGAGCAGTACTTC. This translates into CSASPGGPAEQYF.